This passage covers 12 T cell receptor beta chains from one sample sequenced in a study of blood T cell repertoires in COVID-19. Generated by immunoSEQ multiplex PCR, the TCRdb table keeps only in-frame clones and is missing some. This sample yields about 75,000 clones, of which around nine tenths are seen a single time; 15% to 20% belongs to the top ten. The sample consisted of peripheral blood. All receptors come from a human donor in a cohort sampled during active COVID-19.

CDR3 sequence reads: CASSLVQAGTGELFF. As DNA, the CDR3 is TGCGCCAGCAGCTTGGTCCAGGCTGGAACCGGGGAGCTGTTTTTT. This chain links TRBV5-1 with TRBJ2-2; D is ambiguous. The V gene lost 0 bases and the J gene lost 5 bases, with 11 bases spanning the gap. Looked up from germline, CDR1 is SGHRS and CDR2 is YFSETQ. The CDR3 has 15 amino acids.

The chain carries TRBV5-4 and TRBJ2-1; possible D gene TRBD1, 6 bases. The length of the CDR3 is 15 residues. Trimming took off 5 bases at V and 4 bases at J, with 16 bases between the two ends. Germline loops: CDR1 SGHNT, CDR2 YYREEE (reference sequence). The CDR3 loop reads CASSGRDTTYNEQFF. CDR3 sequence (DNA): TGTGCCAGCAGTGGCCGGGACACCACTTACAATGAGCAGTTCTTC.

V gene TRBV5-1 combines with J gene TRBJ1-1; 7 nucleotides align to TRBD1. The CDR3 is made up of 16 amino acids. The V gene end was trimmed by 1 base and the J gene end by 0 bases; junction bases not matched to a gene: 6. Per germline, CDR1 SGHRS and CDR2 YFSETQ. CDR3 residues: CASSLTGATMNTEAFF. The DNA for the CDR3 is TGCGCCAGCAGCTTGACAGGGGCCACAATGAACACTGAAGCTTTCTTT.

This chain uses TRBV25-1 with TRBJ2-7, with TRBD1 matching over 9 bases. CDR1 is MGHDK, CDR2 SYGVNS, per germline. The CDR3 runs 13 residues. V lost 7 bases and J lost 6; bases outside the gene matches: 7. CDR3 residues: CASMDRGLGEQYF. CDR3 nucleotide sequence: TGTGCCAGCATGGACAGGGGTTTAGGCGAGCAGTACTTC.

The chain has TRBV11-2 and TRBJ1-1; no definite D call. The V end lost 2 bases, the J end lost 0 bases, and 10 bases lay between the germline ends. Looked up from germline, CDR1 is SGHAT and CDR2 is FQNNGV. The CDR3 totals 15 residues. In DNA, the CDR3 is TGTGCCAGCAGCTTACGCGCGACTTTGAACACTGAAGCTTTCTTT. Residues: CASSLRATLNTEAFF.

The chain joins TRBV7-9 to TRBJ1-2; the match to TRBD1 covers 7 bases. Germline lookup yields CDR1 SEHNR and CDR2 FQNEAQ (reference sequence). The CDR3 totals 15 residues. The ends lost 5 bases at V and 5 bases at J; junction bases unmatched: 11. The CDR3 is CASSQWKGAGYGYTF. The CDR3 coding sequence is TGTGCCAGCAGCCAATGGAAGGGGGCTGGGTATGGCTACACCTTC.

V and J are TRBV5-8 and TRBJ1-4; TRBD1 aligns across 7 bases. CDR3 size: 17 residues. V lost 5 bases and J lost 7; bases outside the gene matches: 17. CDR1 is SGHTS, CDR2 YDEGEE, per germline. The CDR3 DNA reads as TGTGCCAGCAGACCCAACCCAGGGACAGAACGGACTGAAAAACTGTTTTTT. Amino acids: CASRPNPGTERTEKLFF.

The chain joins TRBV4-1 to TRBJ2-3; 10 bases fit TRBD2. This CDR3 is built from 18 residues. Per the germline V gene, CDR1 is MGHRA and CDR2 is YSYEKL. V lost 0 bases, J lost 3 bases, and 9 bases stayed unmatched. This CDR3 is CASSQDPSGGARTDTQYF. The CDR3 DNA follows: TGCGCCAGCAGCCAAGATCCCAGCGGGGGGGCCCGAACAGATACGCAGTATTTT.

The rearrangement joins TRBV19 to TRBJ1-3; D unresolved. The CDR3 is 14 residues long. Trimming took 6 bases from V and 0 from J, leaving 9 bases between them. In germline, CDR1 is LNHDA, CDR2 SQIVND (reference sequence). The CDR3 sequence is CASRRSSSGNTIYF. The CDR3 coding sequence is TGTGCCAGTAGGCGGTCCAGCTCTGGAAACACCATATATTTT.

The rearrangement joins TRBV6-5 to TRBJ1-1; TRBD1 matches at 10 bases. With V trimmed by 5 bases and J by 6 bases, 6 bases remained unmatched. Per germline, CDR1 MNHEY and CDR2 SVGAGI. The CDR3 covers 14 residues. The CDR3 is CASSRTGGLSEAFF. The DNA of the CDR3 is TGTGCCAGCAGTCGGACAGGGGGACTGTCTGAAGCTTTCTTT.

The V and J genes are TRBV2 and TRBJ2-7; D uncertain. CDR3 length equals 14 residues. The ends were cut back, 6 bases at V and 1 base at J, with 13 bases in the middle. Germline loops: CDR1 SNHLY, CDR2 FYNNEI. The CDR3 loop is CASSETPTSYEQYF. CDR3 sequence (DNA): TGTGCCAGCAGCGAGACACCTACGTCCTACGAGCAGTACTTC.

The chain has TRBV7-9 and TRBJ1-3; a weak D match, TRBD1 (5 bases). This CDR3 is 16 amino acids long. Trimming pared 5 bases from V and 0 bases from J, leaving 14 bases between. Germline V gene data show CDR1 as SEHNR and CDR2 as FQNEAQ (reference sequence). The DNA for the CDR3 is TGTGCCAGCAGCCCCGACAGCCTACACTCTGGAAACACCATATATTTT. Protein: CASSPDSLHSGNTIYF. The full variable domain, its missing parts supplied by reference TRBV7-9 and TRBJ1-3, is DTGVSQNPRHKITKRGQNVTFRCDPISEHNRLYWYRQTLGQGPEFLTYFQNEAQLEKSRLLSDRFSAERPKGSFSTLEIQRTEQGDSAMYLCASSPDSLHSGNTIYFGEGSWLTVV.